Each of the 16 T cell receptor beta chains below was sequenced from the same sample in a study. TCRdb fed the 5' RACE reads into MiXCR, producing one record per CDR3 protein. This repertoire shows approximately 31,000 distinct CDR3 sequences, roughly 26% found once; its top ten account for approximately 3.7%. Material for sequencing was naive CD4+ T cells sorted from a lymph node. The subset here: naive CD4+ T cells, CD4+CD45RA+CD25-. Receptors were obtained from a female donor with breast cancer.

The V and J genes are TRBV7-9 and TRBJ2-1, with 7 bases lining up with TRBD1. J gave up 0 bases and V 8 bases, and 7 bases lay outside the gene matches. The CDR3 covers 15 residues. CDR1 SEHNR and CDR2 FQNEAQ come from the germline V gene (reference sequence). The chain's CDR3 is CASALGGSSYNEQFF. DNA of the CDR3: TGTGCCAGCGCGCTAGGGGGCAGCTCCTACAATGAGCAGTTCTTC.

In this sample, this clonotype turned up a few times. The chain couples TRBV7-3 to TRBJ1-6, with D perhaps TRBD1 (5 bases). The V end was cut by 1 base, the J end by 7 bases, with 11 bases between. Germline assignment: CDR1 SGHTA and CDR2 FQGTGA. The CDR3 totals 15 residues. CDR3 DNA: TGTGCCAGCAGCTTAAGTGGAGGGGAGAATTCACCCCTCCACTTT. Its protein is CASSLSGGENSPLHF.

This clonotype was observed a few times. The chain uses TRBV5-1 and TRBJ2-1; no definite D call. Germline loops: CDR1 SGHRS, CDR2 YFSETQ. The CDR3 contains 13 residues. With 0 bases removed from V and 9 bases from J, the gap between germline ends came to 10 bases. CDR3 loop: CASSLVGFSEQFF. The CDR3 DNA reads TGCGCCAGCAGCTTGGTTGGGTTCAGTGAGCAGTTCTTC.

This clonotype was seen only a few times. The chain has TRBV9 and TRBJ2-1; 10 nucleotides agree with TRBD1. Losses at the gene ends were 4 bases for V and 5 bases for J; bases not matched to a gene: 15. Germline CDR1 reads SGDLS; CDR2 reads YYNGEE. The CDR3 covers 18 residues. The DNA of the CDR3 is TGTGCCAGCAGCCCTAGTGGTTTACGACAGGGGGCCAACAATGAGCAGTTCTTC. Translated, it gives CASSPSGLRQGANNEQFF.

This clonotype is medium-sized within its sample. The chain employs TRBV28 and TRBJ2-7, with a weak D call TRBD2 (6 bases). The CDR3 runs 13 residues. Trimming stripped 5 bases from V and 6 bases from J, with 14 bases between. Germline CDR1 reads MDHEN; CDR2 reads SYDVKM. The CDR3 region has the DNA TGTGCCAGCAGTCTTGGACTATCTACCGAGCAGTACTTC. Protein sequence: CASSLGLSTEQYF.

The table lists this clonotype with a few counts. The chain has TRBV4-1 and TRBJ2-3, with TRBD2 matching 12 bases. Germline V gene data show CDR1 as MGHRA and CDR2 as YSYEKL. J was trimmed by 1 base and V by 5 bases; bases with no gene match: 4. This CDR3 region has 16 residues. DNA of the CDR3: TGCGCCAGCAGCAAAAGGACTAGCGGGGGCACAGATACGCAGTATTTT. Amino acids: CASSKRTSGGTDTQYF.

This clonotype was picked up a small number of times. The genes are TRBV5-1 and TRBJ2-5; 7 positions agree with TRBD1. J was trimmed by 5 bases and V by 5 bases; bases with no gene match: 6. The germline V gene has CDR1 SGHRS and CDR2 YFSETQ. The CDR3 extends over 13 amino acids. The chain's CDR3 is CASSSQGIETQYF. The CDR3 bases are TGCGCCAGCAGTTCACAGGGGATTGAGACCCAGTACTTC.

This chain links TRBV6-2 or TRBV6-3 with TRBJ1-1; 8 bases are a match to TRBD1. Germline loops: CDR1 MNHEY, CDR2 SVGEGT. The length of the CDR3 is 15 residues. The V and J ends lost 5 bases and 0 bases, in that order; junction bases with no gene match: 5. CDR3 nucleotide sequence: TGTGCCAGCAGTCACAGACAGGGGATGAACACTGAAGCTTTCTTT. Translating it yields CASSHRQGMNTEAFF.

The sample holds a few counts of this clonotype. This sequence joins TRBV20-1 and TRBJ1-2; perhaps TRBD1 as D (6 bases). Trimming cost V 6 bases and J 4 bases, with 12 bases left between them. Germline V gene lookup returns CDR1 DFQATT and CDR2 SNEGSKA (reference sequence). The CDR3 runs to 12 residues. CDR3 in DNA: TGCAGTGCAAAACAGGGCCCCTATGGCTACACCTTC. It translates to CSAKQGPYGYTF.

The V gene is TRBV28, the J gene TRBJ1-1; D not certain. Germline V gives CDR1 MDHEN, CDR2 SYDVKM. The CDR3 runs to 10 residues. V was clipped by 6 bases and J by 7 bases, with 6 bases between them. Written as DNA, the CDR3 is TGTGCCAGCAGACAGCTTGAAGCTTTCTTT. Its protein is CASRQLEAFF. Using reference TRBV28 and TRBJ1-1 for the parts outside the CDR3, the full variable domain is DVKVTQSSRYLVKRTGEKVFLECVQDMDHENMFWYRQDPGLGLRLIYFSYDVKMKEKGDIPEGYSVSREKKERFSLILESASTNQTSMYLCASRQLEAFFGQGTRLTVV.

V is TRBV12-3 or TRBV12-4 and J is TRBJ2-5; 11 nucleotides match TRBD2. V dropped 6 bases and J dropped 5; count of bases not matched to a gene: 5. The CDR3 is 14 residues long. As DNA, the CDR3 is TGTGCCAGCAGCTTTAGCGGGAGGGTTGAGACCCAGTACTTC. Translation: CASSFSGRVETQYF.

This clonotype has only a few counts. DNA for the CDR3: TGTGCTACACGCGGTCTCTCAGAGACCCAGTACTTC. As protein: CATRGLSETQYF. The chain recombines TRBV7-9 with TRBJ2-5; D unclear. This CDR3 is 12 amino acids long. The germline V gene has CDR1 SEHNR and CDR2 FQNEAQ (reference sequence).

In regard to this clonotype: The CDR3 carries no conserved terminal phenylalanine or tryptophan, so it likely arises from a read error. The chain has TRBV9 and TRBJ2-3; 8 bases line up with TRBD1. Looked up from germline, CDR1 is SGDLS and CDR2 is YYNGEE. J lost 6 bases, V lost 4 bases, and 13 bases had no gene match. CDR3 length equals 16 residues. In DNA form, the CDR3 reads TGTGCCAGCAGCACGGGACAGGCCGACTCCTACGATACGCAGTATTGT. Amino acids: CASSTGQADSYDTQYC.

This chain connects TRBV5-1 to TRBJ2-7; TRBD2 matches at 11 bases. From germline, CDR1 is SGHRS and CDR2 YFSETQ. This CDR3 has 15 residues. Trimming removed 4 bases from V and 4 bases from J; junction bases left unmatched: 7. The DNA for the CDR3 is TGCGCCAGCAGCCACATAGCGGGGGGGAATTACGAGCAGTACTTC. Its translation is CASSHIAGGNYEQYF.

Many counts were recorded for this clonotype. V and J are TRBV7-3 and TRBJ2-5, with TRBD1 matching 10 bases. The CDR3 spans 15 residues. Trimming took 4 bases from V and 1 from J; bases not matched to a gene: 3. Germline V gene lookup returns CDR1 SGHTA and CDR2 FQGTGA. The CDR3 region is CASSSTGGGQETQYF. The CDR3 region has the DNA TGTGCCAGCAGCTCGACAGGGGGCGGCCAAGAGACCCAGTACTTC.

Comments on this clonotype: This clone may be a read error of a much larger clone one base away. V gene TRBV6-5 combines with J gene TRBJ2-1, with 9 positions matching TRBD1. The CDR3 consists of 16 residues. J lost 1 base, V lost 10 bases, and 11 bases had no gene match. The V gene's germline CDR1 is MNHEY and CDR2 SVGAGI. In DNA, the CDR3 is TGTGCCACCAACAACACCGGGACAGGGTCCTACAATGAGCAGTTCTTC. It is translated as CATNNTGTGSYNEQFF.